Given below is one T cell receptor (beta chain) in context. Its antigen is unidentified. Germline V lookup: CDR1 SGHDN, CDR2 FVKESK. With 4 bases clipped from V and 2 bases from J, the junction kept 2 bases outside the gene matches. The CDR3 is 14 amino acids. The data were obtained in a study of T cells in tumors after PD-1 blockade. Study information: Daily vismodegib 150 mg continued in a subset of anti-PD-1-treated patients. General study findings and limits: Blood contained roughly 43% of the tumor's TCR clonotypes.

TCRdb keeps only in-frame clones here, not all; method: immunoSEQ multiplex PCR. The sample lists roughly 35,000 clones; 73% were seen once. This TCR was recovered from a human donor with basal cell carcinoma. The chain is built from TRBV14 and TRBJ2-5; 9 nucleotides match TRBD2. The source was PBMCs, collected after anti-PD-1 treatment. The CDR3 DNA follows: TGTGCCAGCAGCCTGACTAGCGGTCAAGAGACCCAGTACTTC. It codes for CASSLTSGQETQYF.